This T cell receptor beta chain was obtained from a study of CD8 T cells in ankylosing spondylitis. Study-wide results and caveats: Clones that were linked to disease were CD8+ and were relatively rare in peripheral blood. Typical of ankylosing spondylitis blood, it appeared, was a TCR beta motif of 7 or 8 highly homologous variants. Significant enrichment of disease-linked clones was reported in matched ankylosing spondylitis synovial fluid.

Using quantitative 5'-RACE with molecular barcodes, the authors made TCR beta libraries. TCRdb re-derived calls from the 5' RACE reads in MiXCR, one entry per CDR3 protein. The table records around 230,000 distinct CDR3 sequences, roughly 8.2% of them present only once. The CDR3 runs to 17 residues. The trim removed 0 bases at V and 5 bases at J, leaving 5 bases unmatched. This clonotype came up many times. Its target is not known. The sequenced material came from blood, either unsorted or a sorted T cell fraction (not recorded which). The J gene is TRBJ2-1, the V gene TRBV12-3 or TRBV12-4; TRBD2 matches 12 bases. This receptor was taken from a female donor with ankylosing spondylitis or in good health (not recorded which). CDR3 nucleotides: TGTGCCAGCAGTTTAGCCACTGGACTAGCGGGAAACAATGAGCAGTTCTTC. This translates into CASSLATGLAGNNEQFF.